The present TCR beta chain was sequenced within a study of response to subunit inactivated influenza vaccine. Study results and limitations: Each seasonal influenza vaccination recruits few new T cells, the authors suggested.

In this sample, this clonotype turned up a few times. Its antigen is not known. Each CDR3 protein is one row after TCRdb ran MiXCR on the RT-PCR reads. The sample yields around 750,000 distinct CDR3 sequences, around 20% seen once. The V gene lost 1 base and the J gene lost 6 bases, with 14 bases spanning the gap. CDR3 size: 15 residues. Germline CDR1 reads SGHKS; CDR2 reads YYEKEE (reference sequence). The receptor was derived from a man aged 45-60 years who received an inactivated influenza vaccine. This chain links TRBV5-5 with TRBJ2-1; D gene ambiguous. The sample was PBMCs from blood, taken about 5 days after vaccination. CDR3 loop: CASSLTRTVGNEQFF. The CDR3 DNA reads TGTGCCAGCAGCTTGACACGGACGGTGGGCAATGAGCAGTTCTTC.